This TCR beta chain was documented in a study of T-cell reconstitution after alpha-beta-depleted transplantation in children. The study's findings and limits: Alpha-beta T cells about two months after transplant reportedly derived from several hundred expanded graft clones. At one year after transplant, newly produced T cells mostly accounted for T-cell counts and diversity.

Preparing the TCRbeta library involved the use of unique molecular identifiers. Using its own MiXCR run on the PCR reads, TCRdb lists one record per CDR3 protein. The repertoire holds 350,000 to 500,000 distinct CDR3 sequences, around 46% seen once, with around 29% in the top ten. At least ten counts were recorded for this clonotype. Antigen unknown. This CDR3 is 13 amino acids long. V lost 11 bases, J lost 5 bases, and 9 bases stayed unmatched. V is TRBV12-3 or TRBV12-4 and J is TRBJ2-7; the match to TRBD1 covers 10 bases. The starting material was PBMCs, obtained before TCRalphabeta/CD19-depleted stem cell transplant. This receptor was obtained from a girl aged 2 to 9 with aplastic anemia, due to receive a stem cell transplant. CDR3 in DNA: TGTGCCTGCCGACAGGGGGCGAAGGACGAGCAGTACTTC. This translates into CACRQGAKDEQYF.